The sequence of this T cell receptor (beta chain) was determined in a study of brain metastases from non-small cell lung cancer. Study-level findings and limits: Expanded T-cell clones appeared in 50% to 80% of brain metastases over primaries. Fewer infiltrating T cells were found in brain metastases than primaries. Metastases had sparse T cells but largely shared repertoires with primaries.

The repertoire was sequenced with immunoSEQ multiplex PCR; TCRdb's copy has only in-frame clones and lacks some. The sample has roughly 4,600 clones; about 88% are singletons. Note on this clone: Antigen specificity is unknown.

This TCR derives from a donor at least 40 years old with non-small cell lung cancer. Sequencing was performed on tissue from a brain metastasis.

CDR3 loop: CASSLVGSSYEQYF. The CDR3, as DNA: TGCGCCAGCAGCTTGGTAGGCAGCTCCTACGAGCAGTACTTC. The V gene is TRBV5-1, the J gene TRBJ2-7; D unresolved. This CDR3 contains 14 residues. Germline V lookup: CDR1 SGHRS, CDR2 YFSETQ. V dropped 0 bases and J dropped 0 bases, with 7 bases sitting between them.